This T cell receptor (beta chain) was recorded in a study of CD8 T cells in Susac syndrome (dated by TCRdb to the late 2010s). About the investigation overall: The study used repertoire sequencing to test whether antigen drove CD8+ T cell activation and differentiation in Susac syndrome. The study compared CD8+ T cell repertoire clonality among 11 to 12 healthy donors, around 14 Susac syndrome patients and around 16 multiple sclerosis patients. The paper as a whole reports these results and caveats: The study acknowledged that relatively few individuals were included in the TCR sequencing and HLA analysis.

This clonotype was recorded only once. The antigen it recognizes is unknown. No clone much larger than this one lies a single base away; base qualities are absent. A read on its own is weak evidence. RNA was extracted with the RNeasy kit and roughly 0.45 to 1 ug was reverse transcribed using random hexamers. The immunoSEQ multiplex PCR assay, covering 54 Vbeta and 13 Jbeta segments, was used to amplify TCR beta CDR3 regions. PCR amplification bias was corrected by using a synthetic template baseline for primer optimization and computational correction. Regarding the original processing steps: Reads were annotated to V, D and J genes according to IMGT and were analyzed with immunoSEQ Analyzer, with only productive sequences retained. Clonality was computed as one minus Shannon entropy normalized by log2 of the number of productive unique sequences. For each patient and control, public and private clones were evaluated among the 100 most prevalent clones. Clones were defined as Susac-specific when absent from the healthy and MS cohorts, from approximately 1,100 published viral clones and from other ImmuneACCESS disease sequences. TCRdb took the public reads, trimmed them with fastp at Q25, ran MiXCR for clone calling and kept in-frame beta chains. Rows with one shared CDR3 protein collapse into an entry with the most common genes and DNA. The authors' filters were not applied to this entry. This sample holds approximately 130,000 distinct CDR3 sequences; 90% to 95% were observed only once. The ten biggest clones cover approximately 0.24% of the sample.

Peripheral blood CD8+ and CD4+ T cells from healthy donors, Susac syndrome patients and multiple sclerosis patients were profiled by high-throughput TCR beta sequencing. The multiple sclerosis controls were treatment-naive patients who had stable or active relapsing-remitting disease and met the revised McDonald criteria. Bulk CD8+ and CD4+ T cells were purified by magnetic negative isolation, whereas CD8+ TEMRA cells were enriched by FACS. Blood was collected in EDTA tubes and processed within 24 hours, with PBMCs isolated through density gradient centrifugation. PBMCs intended for TCR sequencing were frozen in liquid nitrogen and were later thawed in a 37 degrees C water bath. Purity of sorted or isolated CD4+, CD8+ and CD8+ TEMRA cells was at least 90%. From the cysteine through the phenylalanine, the CDR3 covers 12 amino acids. Only the CDR3 DNA is retained, 36 bases long and in frame from the first base. The germline V gene yields SGHAT for CDR1 and FQNNGV for CDR2. The V end loses 7 bases and the J end loses 2 bases, and a stretch of 9 bases separates them.

The receptor chain draws on TRBV11-2 and TRBJ2-7; no D gene call is confident. This TCR derives from a human donor with multiple sclerosis. The sample consisted of CD8+ T cells from PBMCs. This receptor has the CDR3 CASTTLTYEQYF. The nucleotide sequence reads TGTGCCAGCACCACACTTACCTACGAGCAGTACTTC.